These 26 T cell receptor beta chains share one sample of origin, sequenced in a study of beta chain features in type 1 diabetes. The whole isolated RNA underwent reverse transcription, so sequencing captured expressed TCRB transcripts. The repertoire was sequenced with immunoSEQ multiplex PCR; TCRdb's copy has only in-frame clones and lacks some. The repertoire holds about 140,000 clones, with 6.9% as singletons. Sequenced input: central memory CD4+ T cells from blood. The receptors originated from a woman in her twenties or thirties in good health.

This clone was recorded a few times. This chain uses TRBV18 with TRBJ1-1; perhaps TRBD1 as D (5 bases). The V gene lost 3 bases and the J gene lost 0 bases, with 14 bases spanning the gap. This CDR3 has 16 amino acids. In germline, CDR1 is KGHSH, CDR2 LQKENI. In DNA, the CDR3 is TGTGCCAGCTCACCGGACGGGGGTTCAATGAACACTGAAGCTTTCTTT. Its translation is CASSPDGGSMNTEAFF.

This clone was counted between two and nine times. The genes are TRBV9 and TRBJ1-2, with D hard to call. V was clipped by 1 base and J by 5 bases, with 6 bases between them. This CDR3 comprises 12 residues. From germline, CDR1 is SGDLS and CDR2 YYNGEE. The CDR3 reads CASSVTGYGYTF. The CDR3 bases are TGTGCCAGCAGCGTAACGGGGTATGGCTACACCTTC.

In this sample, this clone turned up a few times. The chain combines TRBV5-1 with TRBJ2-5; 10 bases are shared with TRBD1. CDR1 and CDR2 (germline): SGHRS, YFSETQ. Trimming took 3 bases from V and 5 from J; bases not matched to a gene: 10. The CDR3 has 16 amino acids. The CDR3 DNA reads TGCGCCAGCAGCTCCTTTCGGACAGGGGGAAGGGAGACCCAGTACTTC. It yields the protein CASSSFRTGGRETQYF. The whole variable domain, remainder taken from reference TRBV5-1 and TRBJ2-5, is KAGVTQTPRYLIKTRGQQVTLSCSPISGHRSVSWYQQTPGQGLQFLFEYFSETQRNKGNFPGRFSGRQFSNSRSEMNVSTLELGDSALYLCASSSFRTGGRETQYFGPGTRLLVL.

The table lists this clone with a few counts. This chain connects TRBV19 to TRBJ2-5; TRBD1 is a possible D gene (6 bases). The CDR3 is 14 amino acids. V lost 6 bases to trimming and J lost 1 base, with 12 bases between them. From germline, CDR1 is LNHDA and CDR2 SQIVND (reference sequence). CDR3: CASRPQGRQETQYF. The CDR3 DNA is TGTGCCAGTAGACCCCAGGGGCGCCAAGAGACCCAGTACTTC.

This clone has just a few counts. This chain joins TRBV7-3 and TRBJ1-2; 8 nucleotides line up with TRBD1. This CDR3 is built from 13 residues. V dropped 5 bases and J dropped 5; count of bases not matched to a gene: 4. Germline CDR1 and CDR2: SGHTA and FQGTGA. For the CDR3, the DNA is TGTGCCAGCAGCCAGGGGACAGGATATGGCTACACCTTC. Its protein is CASSQGTGYGYTF.

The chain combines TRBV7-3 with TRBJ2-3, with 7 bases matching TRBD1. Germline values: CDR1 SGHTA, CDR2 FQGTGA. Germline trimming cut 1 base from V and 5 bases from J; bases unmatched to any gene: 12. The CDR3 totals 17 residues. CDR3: CASSLMGRRQGRDTQYF. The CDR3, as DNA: TGTGCCAGCAGCTTAATGGGTCGGCGACAGGGAAGAGATACGCAGTATTTT.

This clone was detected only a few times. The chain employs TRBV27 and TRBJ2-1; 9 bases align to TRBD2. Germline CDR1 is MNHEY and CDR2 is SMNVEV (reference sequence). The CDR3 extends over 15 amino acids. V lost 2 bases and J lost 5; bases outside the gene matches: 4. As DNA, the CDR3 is TGTGCCAGCAGTTTAACGTCTAGCGGGAACAATGAGCAGTTCTTC. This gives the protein CASSLTSSGNNEQFF.

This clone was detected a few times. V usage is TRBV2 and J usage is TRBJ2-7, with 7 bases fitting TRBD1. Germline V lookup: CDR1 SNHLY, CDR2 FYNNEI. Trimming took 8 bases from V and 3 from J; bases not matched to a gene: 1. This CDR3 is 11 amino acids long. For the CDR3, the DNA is TGTGCCAGCCAGGGGGTCTACGAGCAGTACTTC. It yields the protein CASQGVYEQYF.

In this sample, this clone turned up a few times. CDR3 bases: TGTGCCAGCAGGCCGGGGATCACCGGGGAGCTGTTTTTT. The encoded protein is CASRPGITGELFF. V usage is TRBV2 and J usage is TRBJ2-2, with TRBD2 as a possible D gene (5 bases). CDR1 and CDR2 (germline): SNHLY, FYNNEI. This CDR3 spans 13 amino acids. V was clipped by 6 bases and J by 4 bases, with 9 bases between them.

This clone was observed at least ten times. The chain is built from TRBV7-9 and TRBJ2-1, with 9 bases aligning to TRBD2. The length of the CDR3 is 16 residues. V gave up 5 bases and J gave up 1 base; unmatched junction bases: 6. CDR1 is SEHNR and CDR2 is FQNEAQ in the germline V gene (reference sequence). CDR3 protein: CASSGSGSRSYNEQFF. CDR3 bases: TGTGCCAGCAGCGGTAGCGGGAGTCGGTCCTACAATGAGCAGTTCTTC.

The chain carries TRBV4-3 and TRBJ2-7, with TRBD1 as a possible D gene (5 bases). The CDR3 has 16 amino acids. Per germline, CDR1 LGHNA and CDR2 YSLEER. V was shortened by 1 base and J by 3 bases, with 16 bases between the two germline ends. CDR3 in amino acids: CASSQATTAQHYEQYF. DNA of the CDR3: TGCGCCAGCAGCCAAGCCACGACAGCCCAGCACTACGAGCAGTACTTC.

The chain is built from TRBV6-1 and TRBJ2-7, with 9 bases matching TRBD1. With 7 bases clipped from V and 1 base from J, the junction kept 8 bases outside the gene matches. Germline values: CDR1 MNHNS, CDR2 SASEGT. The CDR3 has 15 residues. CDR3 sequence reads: CASTRDRDRSYEQYF. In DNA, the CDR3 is TGTGCCAGCACTCGGGACAGGGACCGGTCCTACGAGCAGTACTTC.

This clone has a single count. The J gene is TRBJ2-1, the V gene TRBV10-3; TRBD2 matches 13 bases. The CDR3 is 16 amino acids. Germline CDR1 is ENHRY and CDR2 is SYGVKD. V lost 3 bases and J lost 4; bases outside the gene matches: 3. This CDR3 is CAISDPGLAGYNEQFF. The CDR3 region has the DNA TGTGCCATCAGTGATCCGGGACTAGCGGGATACAATGAGCAGTTCTTC.

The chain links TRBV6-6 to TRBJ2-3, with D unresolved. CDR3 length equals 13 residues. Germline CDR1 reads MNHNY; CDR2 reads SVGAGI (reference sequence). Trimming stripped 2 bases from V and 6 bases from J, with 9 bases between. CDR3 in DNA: TGTGCCAGCAGTTACGTGGCGCGGGATACGCAGTATTTT. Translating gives CASSYVARDTQYF.

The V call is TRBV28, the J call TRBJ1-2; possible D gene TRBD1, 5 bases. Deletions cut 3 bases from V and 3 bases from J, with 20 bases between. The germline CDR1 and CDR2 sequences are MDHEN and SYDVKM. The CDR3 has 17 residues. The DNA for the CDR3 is TGTGCCAGCAGTTTTGGAGGCGCGGGGAGGGGAGACTATGGCTACACCTTC. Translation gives CASSFGGAGRGDYGYTF.

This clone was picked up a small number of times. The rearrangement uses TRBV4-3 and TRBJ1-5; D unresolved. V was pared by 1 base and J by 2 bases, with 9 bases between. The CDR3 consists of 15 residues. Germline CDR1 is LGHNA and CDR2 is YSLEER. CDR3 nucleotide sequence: TGCGCCAGCAGCCAAGCGGTGCAGGGCAATCAGCCCCAGCATTTT. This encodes CASSQAVQGNQPQHF.

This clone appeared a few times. The CDR3 DNA sequence: TGTGCCAGCTTAAGCCTAGGGGGCACAGATACGCAGTATTTT. Amino acid sequence: CASLSLGGTDTQYF. V usage is TRBV27 and J usage is TRBJ2-3, with D possibly matching TRBD1 (5 bases). The ends were cut back, 8 bases at V and 1 base at J, with 13 bases in the middle. Germline V CDR1 and CDR2: MNHEY, SMNVEV (reference sequence). The CDR3 length is 14 residues.

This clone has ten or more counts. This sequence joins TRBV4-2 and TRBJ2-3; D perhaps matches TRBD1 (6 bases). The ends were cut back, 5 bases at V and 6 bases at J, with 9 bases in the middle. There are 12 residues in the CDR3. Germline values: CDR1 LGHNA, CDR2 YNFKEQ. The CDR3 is CASSKGVDTQYF. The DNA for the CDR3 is TGTGCCAGCAGCAAGGGGGTGGATACGCAGTATTTT.

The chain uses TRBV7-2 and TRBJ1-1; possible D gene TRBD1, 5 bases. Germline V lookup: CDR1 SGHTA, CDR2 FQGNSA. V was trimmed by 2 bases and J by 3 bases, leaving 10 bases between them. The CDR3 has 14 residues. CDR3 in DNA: TGTGCCAGCAGCTTACCCGGGGGGGACACTGAAGCTTTCTTT. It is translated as CASSLPGGDTEAFF.

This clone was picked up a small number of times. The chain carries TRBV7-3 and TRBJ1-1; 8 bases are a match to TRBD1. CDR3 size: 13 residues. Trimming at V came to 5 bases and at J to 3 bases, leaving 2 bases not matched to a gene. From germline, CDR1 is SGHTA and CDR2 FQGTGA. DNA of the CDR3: TGTGCCAGCAGCCGACAGGGGTACACTGAAGCTTTCTTT. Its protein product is CASSRQGYTEAFF.

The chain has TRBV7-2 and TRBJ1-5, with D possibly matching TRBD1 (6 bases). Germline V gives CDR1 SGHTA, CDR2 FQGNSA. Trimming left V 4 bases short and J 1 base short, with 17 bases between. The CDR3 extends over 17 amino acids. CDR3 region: CASSSRTAGESNQPQHF. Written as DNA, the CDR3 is TGTGCCAGCAGCTCCCGAACCGCAGGGGAGAGCAATCAGCCCCAGCATTTT.

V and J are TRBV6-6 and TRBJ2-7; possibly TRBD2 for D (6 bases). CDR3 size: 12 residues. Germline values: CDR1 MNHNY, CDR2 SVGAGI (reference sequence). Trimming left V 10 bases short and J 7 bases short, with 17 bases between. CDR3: CAMGGAPGEQYF. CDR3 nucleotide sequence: TGTGCCATGGGGGGAGCCCCGGGGGAGCAGTACTTC.

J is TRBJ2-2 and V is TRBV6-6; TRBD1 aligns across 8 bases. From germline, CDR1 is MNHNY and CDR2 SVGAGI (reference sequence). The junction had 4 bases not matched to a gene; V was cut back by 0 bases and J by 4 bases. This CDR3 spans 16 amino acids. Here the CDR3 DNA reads TGTGCCAGCAGTTACTCGAGGACAGGGAGCACCGGGGAGCTGTTTTTT. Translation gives CASSYSRTGSTGELFF.

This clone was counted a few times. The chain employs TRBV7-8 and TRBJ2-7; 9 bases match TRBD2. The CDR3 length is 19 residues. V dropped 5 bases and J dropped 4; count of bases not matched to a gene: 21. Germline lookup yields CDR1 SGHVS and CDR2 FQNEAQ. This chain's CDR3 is CASSRAAVGSGSFLYEQYF. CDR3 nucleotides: TGTGCCAGCAGCCGGGCAGCGGTTGGTAGCGGGAGTTTTTTATACGAGCAGTACTTC.

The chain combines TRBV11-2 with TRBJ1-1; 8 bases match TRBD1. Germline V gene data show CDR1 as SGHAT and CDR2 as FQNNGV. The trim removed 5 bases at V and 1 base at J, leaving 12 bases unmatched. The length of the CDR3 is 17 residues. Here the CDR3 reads CASSPTGVIMRNTEAFF. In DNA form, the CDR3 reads TGTGCCAGCAGCCCGACAGGGGTCATAATGAGGAACACTGAAGCTTTCTTT.

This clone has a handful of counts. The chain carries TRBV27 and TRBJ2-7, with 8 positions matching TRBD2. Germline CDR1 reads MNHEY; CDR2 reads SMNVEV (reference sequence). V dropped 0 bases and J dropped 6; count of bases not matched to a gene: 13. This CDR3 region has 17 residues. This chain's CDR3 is CASSLSGPVVAGFEQYF. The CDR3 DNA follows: TGTGCCAGCAGTTTATCGGGCCCCGTGGTAGCGGGATTCGAGCAGTACTTC.